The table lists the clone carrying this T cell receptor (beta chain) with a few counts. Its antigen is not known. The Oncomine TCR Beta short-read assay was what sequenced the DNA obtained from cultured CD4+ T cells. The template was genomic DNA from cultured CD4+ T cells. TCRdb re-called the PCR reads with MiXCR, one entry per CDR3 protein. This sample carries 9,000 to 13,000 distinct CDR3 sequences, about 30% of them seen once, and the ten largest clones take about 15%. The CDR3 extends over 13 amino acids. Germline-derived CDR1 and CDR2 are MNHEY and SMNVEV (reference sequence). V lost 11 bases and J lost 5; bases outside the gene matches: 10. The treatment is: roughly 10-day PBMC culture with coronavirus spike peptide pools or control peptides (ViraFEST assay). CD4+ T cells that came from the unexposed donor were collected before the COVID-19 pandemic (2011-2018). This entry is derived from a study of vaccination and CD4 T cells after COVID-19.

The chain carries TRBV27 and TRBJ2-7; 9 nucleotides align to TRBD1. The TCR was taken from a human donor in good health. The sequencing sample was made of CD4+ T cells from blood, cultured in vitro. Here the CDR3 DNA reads TGTGCCTTGGGGGACAGGGAGATTGACGAGCAGTACTTC. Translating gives CALGDREIDEQYF.